Below, 14 T cell receptor beta chains from the same sample are listed, as sequenced in a study of PD-1 blockade in classical Hodgkin lymphoma. Clones were read by immunoSEQ multiplex PCR, and TCRdb kept only the in-frame ones, dropping some. The sample carries 60,000 or so clones, about 88% recorded once. There was relapse after autologous stem cell transplantation in every patient, and there was variation in brentuximab vedotin exposure. The sequencing used peripheral blood mononuclear cells (PBMCs), collected at baseline. The receptors shown here come from a human donor with classical Hodgkin lymphoma.

This clone occurred a few times. The genes are TRBV6-5 and TRBJ2-7; 10 bases map to TRBD1. With V trimmed by 6 bases and J by 4 bases, 9 bases remained unmatched. The V gene's germline CDR1 is MNHEY and CDR2 SVGAGI. This CDR3 contains 15 residues. The CDR3 spells CASSPGAGQGYEQYF. The CDR3 DNA sequence: TGTGCCAGCAGCCCTGGGGCGGGACAGGGGTACGAGCAGTACTTC.

The chain uses TRBV13 and TRBJ1-1; unclear D gene. This CDR3 is 13 amino acids long. Germline V gene lookup returns CDR1 PRHDT and CDR2 FYEKMQ (reference sequence). Trimming left V 0 bases short and J 4 bases short, with 6 bases between. CDR3 protein: CASSLGGVTEAFF. The DNA for the CDR3 is TGTGCCAGCAGCTTAGGCGGGGTCACTGAAGCTTTCTTT.

The chain combines TRBV4-2 with TRBJ2-7, with D maybe TRBD2 (6 bases). This CDR3 has 16 amino acids. Germline CDR1 reads LGHNA; CDR2 reads YNFKEQ. V lost 1 base to trimming and J lost 2 bases, with 15 bases between them. The CDR3 is CASSQGPPTSTYEQYF. The CDR3 DNA is TGTGCCAGCAGCCAAGGTCCCCCAACTAGCACCTACGAGCAGTACTTC.

This chain joins TRBV6-1 and TRBJ2-1, with TRBD2 matching 12 bases. This CDR3 is 20 amino acids long. Germline V gene lookup returns CDR1 MNHNS and CDR2 SASEGT. The trim removed 4 bases at V and 1 base at J, leaving 14 bases unmatched. CDR3 nucleotides: TGTGCCAGCAGTGCCGGGACTAGCGGGTGGACTTGGGGGTCCTACAATGAGCAGTTCTTC. It is translated as CASSAGTSGWTWGSYNEQFF.

The V call is TRBV27, the J call TRBJ2-1, with 12 bases that match TRBD1. This CDR3 has 16 amino acids. The ends lost 5 bases at V and 15 bases at J; junction bases unmatched: 17. Germline V gene lookup returns CDR1 MNHEY and CDR2 SMNVEV (reference sequence). CDR3 residues: CASSSPRGQGARVPFF. The CDR3 DNA reads as TGTGCCAGCAGTAGCCCCAGGGGACAGGGGGCGCGGGTTCCGTTCTTC.

This rearrangement joins TRBV10-2 to TRBJ2-3, with D possibly being TRBD2 (6 bases). This CDR3 contains 15 residues. The germline V gene encodes CDR1 WSHSY and CDR2 SAAADI. Trimming removed 6 bases from V and 3 bases from J, with 16 bases in between. CDR3 sequence (DNA): TGCGCCAGCAGGTCGGTAGGCGGGATTACAGATACGCAGTATTTT. This codes for CASRSVGGITDTQYF.

The chain links TRBV14 to TRBJ2-3; maybe TRBD2 (6 bases). V lost 0 bases, J lost 5 bases, and 12 bases lay in between. Germline CDR1 reads SGHDN; CDR2 reads FVKESK. The CDR3 spans 15 residues. Here the CDR3 DNA reads TGTGCCAGCAGCCAAGAGATGGGGGGAAGAGATACGCAGTATTTT. Its protein product is CASSQEMGGRDTQYF.

This clone was observed once. The rearrangement joins TRBV18 to TRBJ2-7, with a tentative D call TRBD2 (6 bases). Trimming took 1 base from V and 0 from J, leaving 7 bases between them. The CDR3 length is 14 residues. Germline V gene lookup returns CDR1 KGHSH and CDR2 LQKENI. The CDR3 sequence is CASSPRRGSYEQYF. The CDR3 region has the DNA TGTGCCAGCTCACCACGGAGGGGCTCCTACGAGCAGTACTTC. The whole variable domain, remainder taken from reference TRBV18 and TRBJ2-7, is NAGVMQNPRHLVRRRGQEARLRCSPMKGHSHVYWYRQLPEEGLKFMVYLQKENIIDESGMPKERFSAEFPKEGPSILRIQQVVRGDSAAYFCASSPRRGSYEQYFGPGTRLTVT.

V gene TRBV11-2 combines with J gene TRBJ1-2; possibly TRBD1 for D (5 bases). The CDR3 totals 13 residues. The germline V gene has CDR1 SGHAT and CDR2 FQNNGV. The V gene lost 0 bases and the J gene lost 8 bases, with 10 bases spanning the gap. CDR3 nucleotides: TGTGCCAGCAGCTTAGAATATCACAGGGGCTACACCTTC. Its translation: CASSLEYHRGYTF.

The V call is TRBV28, the J call TRBJ2-2, with TRBD1 matching 8 bases. The CDR3 is 15 residues long. V was clipped by 5 bases and J by 3 bases; unmatched bases: 5. Germline V CDR1 and CDR2: MDHEN, SYDVKM. The CDR3 spells CASSDRGGYTGELFF. The CDR3 DNA sequence: TGTGCCAGCAGTGACAGGGGAGGATACACCGGGGAGCTGTTTTTT.

The rearrangement joins TRBV11-2 to TRBJ2-1; D may be TRBD2 (6 bases). This CDR3 comprises 18 residues. Trimming removed 4 bases at V and 10 bases at J, with 29 bases between. CDR1 and CDR2 from the germline V gene are SGHAT and FQNNGV. CDR3: CASSSSGGGWRAISEQFF. The CDR3 nucleotides are TGTGCCAGCAGCTCTAGTGGTGGGGGGTGGAGGGCCATAAGCGAGCAGTTCTTC.

The V call is TRBV5-1, the J call TRBJ2-2, with 7 bases aligning to TRBD1. The V and J ends lost 3 bases and 2 bases, in that order; junction bases with no gene match: 1. Germline CDR1 SGHRS, CDR2 YFSETQ. CDR3 size: 14 residues. In DNA, the CDR3 is TGCGCCAGCAGCTGGGACAGTAACACCGGGGAGCTGTTTTTT. Protein sequence: CASSWDSNTGELFF.

The chain links TRBV5-1 to TRBJ2-5; D remains unclear. CDR1 SGHRS and CDR2 YFSETQ come from the germline V gene. There are 13 residues in the CDR3. The V gene lost 1 base and the J gene lost 2 bases, with 6 bases spanning the gap. CDR3 nucleotide sequence: TGCGCCAGCAGCTTGTATGGACAAGAGACCCAGTACTTC. Protein: CASSLYGQETQYF.

This chain joins TRBV5-1 and TRBJ2-1; 7 bases align to TRBD2. The CDR3 is made up of 16 amino acids. Germline V lookup: CDR1 SGHRS, CDR2 YFSETQ. Trimming at V came to 4 bases and at J to 8 bases, leaving 15 bases not matched to a gene. The CDR3 spells CASSRPGVAGIDEQFF. CDR3 DNA sequence: TGCGCCAGCAGCCGCCCCGGGGTAGCGGGTATCGATGAGCAGTTCTTC.